This T cell receptor (beta chain) emerged from a study of T cell repertoires in cytomegalovirus infection. Whole-study context: Public TCR beta signatures indicated both CMV infection and matching HLA type. Points from the study as a whole: Summed frequency of shared TCR beta families picked out CMV carriers who also had the relevant HLA. The study found HLA-C-restricted CMV-specific TCR beta clonotypes dominating the ex vivo response.

A word on this clonotype: Its target is unknown.

V was pared by 5 bases and J by 0 bases, with 3 bases of the junction left unmatched. Germline loops: CDR1 SGHNT, CDR2 YYREEE (reference sequence). The CDR3 runs 14 residues. TCRdb reprocessed the reads with MiXCR, giving one entry per CDR3 protein. In the table there are approximately 910,000 distinct CDR3 sequences, around 30% of which are singletons. The specimen was cultured CD8+ T cells from PBMCs, collected from culture after CMV antigen stimulation. The chain recombines TRBV5-4 with TRBJ1-1; the match to TRBD1 covers 8 bases. This TCR was recovered from a human donor in good health (CMV status not recorded). Some clones in this sample may be carry-over from other donors' samples. The CDR3 region has the DNA TGTGCCAGCAGAGGACAGGGATTGAACACTGAAGCTTTCTTT. Its translation is CASRGQGLNTEAFF.